Below, 28 T cell receptor beta chains from the same sample are listed, as sequenced in a study of T cells in Graves' hyperthyroidism and ophthalmopathy. RNA transcripts gave rise to amplified TCR beta CDR3 regions. First-round RT-PCR targeting the TCR CDR3 was performed with the HTBI primer set. TCRdb ran MiXCR on the multiplex PCR reads and lists one entry per CDR3 protein. Here the sample spans 200,000 to 250,000 distinct CDR3 sequences, roughly 22% being singletons. Material for sequencing was blood. These receptors all come from a woman in her 40s with Graves' ophthalmopathy.

At least ten counts were recorded for this clonotype. A much larger clone differs by one base, so this may be a read error. V is TRBV19 and J is TRBJ1-1, with D possibly matching TRBD1 (5 bases). CDR3 length: 12 residues. The V gene's germline CDR1 is LNHDA and CDR2 SQIVND (reference sequence). Here the CDR3 reads CASSGTNTEALF. The CDR3 DNA sequence: TGTGCCAGCTCCGGGACGAACACTGAAGCTCTCTTT.

This sequence joins TRBV6-1 and TRBJ2-7, with 7 bases that match TRBD1. This CDR3 spans 15 amino acids. After removal of 5 bases from V and 2 bases from J, the junction contained 9 bases not matched to a gene. Germline lookup yields CDR1 MNHNS and CDR2 SASEGT. The CDR3 spells CASSRPGQTAYEQYF. CDR3 sequence (DNA): TGTGCCAGCAGTCGACCGGGACAGACAGCCTACGAGCAGTACTTC.

Ten or more counts support this clonotype. The V and J genes are TRBV5-1 and TRBJ2-2; D gene uncertain. The CDR3 has 14 amino acids. V lost 4 bases and J lost 6, with 13 bases in between. CDR1 SGHRS and CDR2 YFSETQ come from the germline V gene. The CDR3 sequence is CASSGARDPGELFF. In nucleotides, the CDR3 is TGCGCCAGCAGCGGAGCTAGAGACCCCGGGGAGCTGTTTTTT. Using reference TRBV5-1 and TRBJ2-2 for the parts outside the CDR3, the full variable domain is KAGVTQTPRYLIKTRGQQVTLSCSPISGHRSVSWYQQTPGQGLQFLFEYFSETQRNKGNFPGRFSGRQFSNSRSEMNVSTLELGDSALYLCASSGARDPGELFFGEGSRLTVL.

This clonotype was seen at least ten times. At one boundary the junction diverges from the germline segment, which might be a read error. The chain carries TRBV11-3 and TRBJ2-7; TRBD2 might be the D (7 bases). CDR1 SGHNT and CDR2 YENEEA come from the germline V gene. CDR3 length equals 15 residues. This chain's CDR3 is CASRGGLAEFYAQYF. CDR3 bases: TGTGCCAGCAGGGGGGGGCTAGCGGAATTCTACGCGCAGTACTTC.

This clonotype was found many times. This rearrangement joins TRBV30 to TRBJ2-5; D remains ambiguous. V was clipped by 1 base and J by 7 bases, with 13 bases between them. Germline CDR1 GTSNPN, CDR2 SVGIG (reference sequence). The CDR3 loop spans 13 amino acids. The CDR3: CAWSGGFRGTQYF. CDR3 DNA sequence: TGTGCCTGGAGTGGCGGTTTTAGAGGGACCCAGTACTTC.

This clonotype was seen ten or more times. This chain joins TRBV6-5 and TRBJ2-7, with 9 bases identical to TRBD2. This CDR3 has 15 residues. Germline assignment: CDR1 MNHEY and CDR2 SVGAGI. J gave up 3 bases and V 8 bases, and 11 bases lay outside the gene matches. Written as DNA, the CDR3 is TGTGCCAGCCTTAGTTTTGCGGGAGGGATCTACGAGCAGTACTTC. Its protein is CASLSFAGGIYEQYF.

This clonotype was counted between two and nine times. DNA for the CDR3: TGTGCCAGCAGTACGACTCCTATAAGTGGTGGCTACACCTTC. This encodes CASSTTPISGGYTF. This chain connects TRBV28 to TRBJ1-2; D call uncertain. The CDR3 runs to 14 residues. Trimming removed 5 bases from V and 7 bases from J, with 17 bases in between. Per the germline V gene, CDR1 is MDHEN and CDR2 is SYDVKM.

This clonotype was counted many times. V is TRBV5-1 and J is TRBJ2-5, with D hard to call. Per germline, CDR1 SGHRS and CDR2 YFSETQ. V was clipped by 4 bases and J by 2 bases, with 6 bases between them. This CDR3 has 12 residues. The CDR3 nucleotides read TGCGCCAGCAGCCAACAACAAGAGACCCAGTACTTC. Translated: CASSQQQETQYF. The full variable domain, rest sourced from reference TRBV5-1 and TRBJ2-5, is KAGVTQTPRYLIKTRGQQVTLSCSPISGHRSVSWYQQTPGQGLQFLFEYFSETQRNKGNFPGRFSGRQFSNSRSEMNVSTLELGDSALYLCASSQQQETQYFGPGTRLLVL.

This clonotype was seen more than once but under ten times. The chain is built from TRBV29-1 and TRBJ2-2; 10 nucleotides align to TRBD2. The CDR3 extends over 16 amino acids. V dropped 6 bases and J dropped 5; count of bases not matched to a gene: 12. Per germline, CDR1 SQVTM and CDR2 ANQGSEA. CDR3 in amino acids: CSVSTSGFVGTGELFF. The CDR3 region has the DNA TGCAGCGTCTCGACTAGCGGGTTCGTAGGAACCGGGGAGCTGTTTTTT.

This clonotype occurred many times. The CDR3 DNA reads as TGTGCCAGCAGCCTCATCGATAGCGGGAGAGAGACCCAGTACTTC. It specifies CASSLIDSGRETQYF. The V and J genes are TRBV7-3 and TRBJ2-5, with TRBD2 matching over 9 bases. The CDR3 is 15 residues long. Germline lookup yields CDR1 SGHTA and CDR2 FQGTGA. V lost 5 bases, J lost 4 bases, and 8 bases stayed unmatched.

This clonotype has at least ten counts. This chain uses TRBV28 with TRBJ2-7; D is possibly TRBD1 (5 bases). V lost 6 bases and J lost 2, with 17 bases in between. Germline CDR1 reads MDHEN; CDR2 reads SYDVKM. The CDR3 spans 15 residues. In nucleotides, the CDR3 is TGTGCCAGCAGCCCTGTCAGGGCCCTTACCTACGAGCAGTACTTC. This gives the protein CASSPVRALTYEQYF.

This clonotype occurred many times. This CDR3 is CAWSSRGEAFF. The CDR3 region has the DNA TGTGCCTGGAGTTCACGGGGAGAAGCTTTCTTT. The genes are TRBV30 and TRBJ1-1; D is undetermined. The CDR3 length is 11 residues. CDR1 is GTSNPN and CDR2 is SVGIG in the germline V gene (reference sequence). Trimming shortened V by 2 bases and J by 8 bases, and 9 bases separated the two germline ends.

This clonotype was seen at least ten times. The chain combines TRBV2 with TRBJ1-5; the match to TRBD1 covers 8 bases. CDR3 length: 15 residues. Germline V gene lookup returns CDR1 SNHLY and CDR2 FYNNEI. After removal of 7 bases from V and 4 bases from J, the junction contained 9 bases not matched to a gene. The CDR3 here is CASTFDRGENQPQHF. For the CDR3, the DNA is TGTGCCAGCACCTTCGACAGGGGCGAGAATCAGCCCCAGCATTTT.

This clonotype was counted ten times or more. This rearrangement joins TRBV19 to TRBJ1-2; D not certain. In germline, CDR1 is LNHDA, CDR2 SQIVND (reference sequence). Trimming removed 3 bases at V and 8 bases at J, with 16 bases between. The length of the CDR3 is 14 residues. The CDR3 bases are TGTGCCAGTAGTATCGGTCAGGCGCGGGAAGGCTACACCTTC. This translates into CASSIGQAREGYTF.

This clonotype was observed many times. The chain combines TRBV3-1 with TRBJ1-2; 8 bases agree with TRBD1. The CDR3 has 14 residues. Germline values: CDR1 LGHDT, CDR2 YNNKEL (reference sequence). The junction had 7 bases not matched to a gene; V was cut back by 6 bases and J by 4 bases. In nucleotides, the CDR3 is TGTGCCAGCAGGCGACAGGGGACAATCTATGGCTACACCTTC. Translated: CASRRQGTIYGYTF.

V is TRBV4-2 and J is TRBJ2-7; TRBD1 agrees at 10 bases. The CDR3 contains 19 residues. The V segment lost 0 bases and the J segment 4 bases; nucleotides outside the gene matches: 15. Germline lookup yields CDR1 LGHNA and CDR2 YNFKEQ. The CDR3 region has the DNA TGTGCCAGCAGCCAAGAAATCCGACCCGGGGGACAGGGGTTGTACGAGCAGTACTTC. It specifies CASSQEIRPGGQGLYEQYF.

The table lists this clonotype with many counts. DNA of the CDR3: TGTGCCAGCAGCGTAGAGGGGACAGGAACAGATACGCAGTATTTT. Protein product: CASSVEGTGTDTQYF. This sequence joins TRBV9 and TRBJ2-3, with TRBD1 matching 8 bases. This CDR3 is 15 amino acids long. Trimming took 0 bases from V and 3 from J; bases not matched to a gene: 3. Per germline, CDR1 SGDLS and CDR2 YYNGEE.

This clonotype was seen ten or more times. The gene calls are TRBV5-1 and TRBJ2-5; TRBD2 aligns across 14 bases. The CDR3 spans 19 residues. V shed 4 bases and J 2 bases; nucleotides not matched to a gene: 13. Per germline, CDR1 SGHRS and CDR2 YFSETQ. CDR3 DNA sequence: TGCGCCAGCAGCACTGGACTAGCGGGAGGCGGGGTAGGGCAAGAGACCCAGTACTTC. It encodes CASSTGLAGGGVGQETQYF.

This rearrangement joins TRBV28 to TRBJ1-1; a weak D match, TRBD1 (5 bases). The germline CDR1 and CDR2 sequences are MDHEN and SYDVKM. The CDR3 covers 17 residues. Between the trimmed V and J ends, which lost 4 bases and 1 base, there was a span of 19 bases. The CDR3 region has the DNA TGTGCCAGCAGTTCCCCGACCCTGGGGGTCCGGAACACTGAAGCTTTCTTT. Translated: CASSSPTLGVRNTEAFF.

This clonotype was detected many times. The CDR3 region has the DNA TGTGCCAGTAGTATGGACAGGGTGGTTAACACCGGGGAGCTGTTTTTT. Its protein product is CASSMDRVVNTGELFF. This sequence joins TRBV19 and TRBJ2-2, with TRBD1 identical over 8 bases. There are 16 residues in the CDR3. Germline lookup yields CDR1 LNHDA and CDR2 SQIVND (reference sequence). V dropped 3 bases and J dropped 2; count of bases not matched to a gene: 5.

In its sample, this clonotype was seen many times. The gene calls are TRBV2 and TRBJ2-7, with D perhaps matching TRBD1 (5 bases). This CDR3 comprises 13 residues. V was shortened by 6 bases and J by 0 bases, with 9 bases between the two germline ends. Per germline, CDR1 SNHLY and CDR2 FYNNEI. The CDR3 region has the DNA TGTGCCAGCAGACAGGTTGACTCCTACGAGCAGTACTTC. This translates into CASRQVDSYEQYF.

Many counts were recorded for this clonotype. The chain links TRBV2 to TRBJ1-2, with 10 bases identical to TRBD1. CDR3 length: 15 amino acids. The germline V gene encodes CDR1 SNHLY and CDR2 FYNNEI. V was clipped by 3 bases and J by 3 bases; unmatched bases: 4. The CDR3 nucleotides read TGTGCCAGCAGTGAGGGACAGGGGTTGTACTATGGCTACACCTTC. Protein sequence: CASSEGQGLYYGYTF.

This clonotype was found many times. V gene TRBV27 combines with J gene TRBJ1-1; D might be TRBD1 (5 bases). Germline values: CDR1 MNHEY, CDR2 SMNVEV (reference sequence). There are 13 residues in the CDR3. V lost 3 bases, J lost 11 bases, and 16 bases lay in between. CDR3: CASSFDRGPGAFF. As DNA, the CDR3 is TGTGCCAGCAGTTTCGACCGGGGCCCCGGGGCTTTCTTT.

This clonotype has at least ten counts. V is TRBV7-9 and J is TRBJ1-5; D possibly corresponds to TRBD1 (6 bases). Germline CDR1 is SEHNR and CDR2 is FQNEAQ (reference sequence). CDR3 length: 14 amino acids. Trimming pared 7 bases from V and 3 bases from J, leaving 13 bases between. The DNA of the CDR3 is TGTGCCAGCAAGGCACAGGGTGACAATCAGCCCCAGCATTTT. It translates to CASKAQGDNQPQHF.

V gene TRBV5-1 combines with J gene TRBJ2-5; TRBD1 matches at 8 bases. With V trimmed by 4 bases and J by 4 bases, 9 bases remained unmatched. The CDR3 sequence is 15 residues long. Germline lookup yields CDR1 SGHRS and CDR2 YFSETQ. CDR3 loop: CASSRAGGAGETQYF. The DNA for the CDR3 is TGCGCCAGCAGCAGGGCAGGGGGCGCGGGAGAGACCCAGTACTTC.

The chain recombines TRBV25-1 with TRBJ2-7; the D gene is possibly TRBD2 (6 bases). This CDR3 contains 13 residues. Germline CDR1 reads MGHDK; CDR2 reads SYGVNS. The V end lost 5 bases, the J end lost 3 bases, and 11 bases lay between the germline ends. The CDR3: CASSSAGFYEQYF. For the CDR3, the DNA is TGTGCCAGCAGTTCGGCGGGATTCTACGAGCAGTACTTC.

As regards this clonotype: One end of the junction fails to match germline, which may point to a read error. The chain employs TRBV24-1 and TRBJ1-2; no definite D call. The CDR3 runs 14 residues. The germline V gene has CDR1 KGHDR and CDR2 SFDVKD. Written as DNA, the CDR3 is TGTGCCACCAGGAAGGTGCCAGTCAGCTATGGCTACAGCTTC. It translates to CATRKVPVSYGYSF.

The sample holds many counts of this clonotype. This rearrangement joins TRBV10-1 to TRBJ2-7; no clear D gene. Trimming shortened V by 0 bases and J by 3 bases, and 12 bases separated the two germline ends. Germline-derived CDR1 and CDR2 are WNHNN and SYGVQD (reference sequence). This CDR3 region has 15 residues. CDR3 loop: CASSESGSGDYEQYF. CDR3 in DNA: TGCGCCAGCAGTGAGTCTGGGTCTGGGGACTACGAGCAGTACTTC.